Below, 5 T cell receptor beta chains from the same sample are listed, as sequenced in a study of blood T cell repertoires in COVID-19. TCRdb's copy holds only in-frame clones and misses some; the assay was immunoSEQ multiplex PCR. The table shows about 200,000 clones, with around 84% occurring only once. Sequencing was performed on peripheral blood. The receptor source for this set is an elderly man with acute or convalescent COVID-19.

The chain has TRBV5-4 and TRBJ2-1; 9 nucleotides line up with TRBD1. J lost 4 bases, V lost 3 bases, and 5 bases had no gene match. From germline, CDR1 is SGHNT and CDR2 YYREEE (reference sequence). CDR3 length: 15 residues. The CDR3 DNA reads TGTGCCAGCAGCTCCGGGACAGGGTTTTACAATGAGCAGTTCTTC. Translated: CASSSGTGFYNEQFF.

About this clone itself: In the same sample, other DNA sequences code for this CDR3. This chain links TRBV19 with TRBJ1-2; D gene uncertain. Trimming left V 3 bases short and J 0 bases short, with 8 bases between. Per the germline V gene, CDR1 is LNHDA and CDR2 is SQIVND (reference sequence). This CDR3 contains 14 residues. The CDR3 sequence: CASSISRANYGYTF. CDR3 nucleotides: TGTGCCAGTAGTATTAGCAGAGCTAACTATGGCTACACCTTC.

The chain carries TRBV18 and TRBJ2-7; weak D call: TRBD1 (6 bases). The CDR3 sequence is 14 residues long. CDR1 is KGHSH, CDR2 LQKENI, per germline. Trimming left V 4 bases short and J 4 bases short, with 14 bases between. CDR3 sequence: CASSQAQGFYEQYF. The DNA of the CDR3 is TGTGCCAGCTCACAGGCACAGGGCTTTTACGAGCAGTACTTC.

The genes are TRBV5-4 and TRBJ2-5; TRBD1 might be the D (6 bases). The CDR3 is made up of 12 amino acids. Trimming stripped 9 bases from V and 2 bases from J, with 11 bases between. Germline V CDR1 and CDR2: SGHNT, YYREEE (reference sequence). The CDR3 sequence is CATGVGQETQYF. The CDR3 DNA reads as TGTGCCACAGGGGTTGGGCAAGAGACCCAGTACTTC.

This clone was recorded a few times. The chain couples TRBV7-2 to TRBJ1-2; D call uncertain. CDR1 is SGHTA, CDR2 FQGNSA, per germline. This CDR3 is 13 amino acids long. V lost 1 base and J 8 bases, leaving 11 bases between the germline ends. The CDR3: CASSLDILLGYTF. CDR3 sequence (DNA): TGTGCCAGCAGCTTAGACATCTTATTGGGCTACACCTTC.